This note documents a single T cell receptor (beta chain) sequence. Its specificity is not known. These data are taken from a study of CD8+ T cells in alopecia areata. Study context: Patients given treatment had severity scored by the percentage of scalp area affected.

TCR sequencing used cDNA made by reverse transcription of extracted RNA. Data came from immunoSEQ multiplex PCR; TCRdb stores just in-frame clones and leaves some out. Among 150,000 or so clones listed, 50% to 75% were seen once. The treatment is: oral pan-JAK inhibitor, 5-10 mg twice daily. Peripheral blood and lesional scalp punch biopsies came from alopecia areata patients. Study-level findings and limits: Tofacitinib significantly lowered scalp clonality and expanded CD8+ clones among the top 100.

J lost 6 bases, V lost 4 bases, and 1 base had no gene match. This CDR3 comprises 13 residues. Germline V CDR1 and CDR2: SNHLY, FYNNEI. The chain has TRBV2 and TRBJ2-1; TRBD1 agrees at 9 bases. Sequencing was performed on CD4+ T cells sorted from blood, taken at roughly week 55, from a patient treated with tofacitinib. This sequence originates from a human donor with alopecia areata. The CDR3 protein is CASSVDRGNEQFF. DNA of the CDR3: TGTGCCAGCAGTGTGGACAGGGGCAATGAGCAGTTCTTC.